This T cell receptor beta chain was identified in a study of Graves' ophthalmopathy and Graves' hyperthyroidism. On the study more broadly: Peripheral blood was collected at initial diagnosis, before any treatment.

The CDR3 extends over 14 amino acids. Germline V lookup: CDR1 SNHLY, CDR2 FYNNEI. J lost 1 base, V lost 5 bases, and 2 bases had no gene match. Patients were excluded if they had other autoimmune diseases or uncontrolled infections, and likewise if pregnancy or lactation applied. In this sample, this clonotype turned up a few times. The antigen remains unidentified. Study-wide findings and caveats: Separation of ophthalmopathy from stable hyperthyroidism was achieved by a 13-signature model, at approximately 90% sensitivity and just over 80% specificity. Ophthalmopathy progression predictions by the model showed 72% to 80% specificity and 60% to 71% sensitivity.

As the template, RNA transcripts were used to amplify TCR beta CDR3 regions. HTBI primers were employed in first-round RT-PCR, then a second-round multiplex PCR followed. TCRdb ran MiXCR on the multiplex PCR reads and lists one entry per CDR3 protein. The sample contains about 740,000 distinct CDR3 sequences, around 40% of which appear only once. The specimen sequenced was peripheral blood. This TCR derives from an adult man with Graves' ophthalmopathy. J is TRBJ2-3 and V is TRBV2; the match to TRBD2 covers 8 bases. The CDR3 nucleotides read TGTGCCAGCAGTATGACTAGCGGCACAGATACGCAGTATTTT. Amino acids: CASSMTSGTDTQYF.